Listed here are 29 T cell receptor beta chains from one sample, sequenced in a study of T cell repertoires in cytomegalovirus infection. TCRdb analysed the reads with MiXCR anew, one entry per CDR3 protein. The table records roughly 760,000 distinct CDR3 sequences, about 40% of them present only once. Sequencing was done on a sample of PBMCs. The receptors originated from a human donor in good health (CMV status not recorded). Some clones in this sample may be carry-over from other donors' samples.

The V gene is TRBV27, the J gene TRBJ2-7; 8 bases fit TRBD1. The ends lost 5 bases at V and 6 bases at J; junction bases unmatched: 12. Germline V gives CDR1 MNHEY, CDR2 SMNVEV (reference sequence). This CDR3 comprises 15 residues. The CDR3 reads CASSTGQGPGFEQYF. CDR3 DNA: TGTGCCAGCAGTACAGGACAGGGCCCAGGTTTCGAGCAGTACTTC.

The J gene is TRBJ2-7, the V gene TRBV7-6; 8 bases align to TRBD1. The length of the CDR3 is 15 residues. Trimming cost V 5 bases and J 2 bases; bases outside gene matches: 8. The germline V gene has CDR1 SGHVS and CDR2 FNYEAQ. The CDR3 reads CASSPDRAGPYEQYF. CDR3 nucleotide sequence: TGTGCCAGCAGCCCGGACAGGGCTGGACCCTACGAGCAGTACTTC.

J is TRBJ2-6 and V is TRBV5-1, with D maybe TRBD1 (6 bases). V was cut by 0 bases and J by 11 bases, with 12 bases left in between. CDR3 size: 14 residues. Germline CDR1 SGHRS, CDR2 YFSETQ. CDR3 amino acids: CASSLAGQGYVLTF. The CDR3 nucleotides are TGCGCCAGCAGCTTGGCGGGGCAGGGGTACGTCCTGACTTTC.

The chain links TRBV12-3 or TRBV12-4 to TRBJ2-5; no reliable D call. With 3 bases removed from V and 0 bases from J, the gap between germline ends came to 11 bases. This CDR3 has 15 amino acids. CDR3 sequence: CASSFYKGYQETQYF. CDR3 sequence (DNA): TGTGCCAGCAGTTTTTACAAAGGATACCAAGAGACCCAGTACTTC.

The chain uses TRBV7-8 and TRBJ2-3; unclear D gene. This CDR3 region has 14 residues. The V end lost 7 bases, the J end lost 1 base, and 12 bases lay between the germline ends. CDR1 is SGHVS, CDR2 FQNEAQ, per germline. Here the CDR3 reads CASIIGTGTDTQYF. The CDR3 DNA reads TGTGCCAGCATCATAGGCACCGGCACAGATACGCAGTATTTT. Full variable domain (outside the CDR3, taken from reference TRBV7-8 and TRBJ2-3): GAGVSQSPRYKVAKRGQDVALRCDPISGHVSLFWYQQALGQGPEFLTYFQNEAQLDKSGLPSDRFFAERPEGSVSTLKIQRTQQEDSAVYLCASIIGTGTDTQYFGPGTRLTVL.

This chain uses TRBV10-3 with TRBJ2-2, with TRBD1 identical over 7 bases. CDR1 and CDR2 (germline): ENHRY, SYGVKD. Trimming removed 7 bases from V and 5 bases from J; junction bases left unmatched: 7. The CDR3 covers 14 residues. CDR3 bases: TGTGCCATCATGACAGGGAATACTACCGGGGAGCTGTTTTTT. Encoded protein: CAIMTGNTTGELFF.

This clonotype showed up just a few times. This sequence joins TRBV10-3 and TRBJ2-1; tentative D call: TRBD1 (6 bases). The CDR3 totals 16 residues. In germline, CDR1 is ENHRY, CDR2 SYGVKD. Trimming removed 3 bases at V and 1 base at J, with 13 bases between. The CDR3 loop reads CAISEGARGSYNEQFF. CDR3 nucleotide sequence: TGTGCCATCAGTGAAGGTGCCAGGGGTTCCTACAATGAGCAGTTCTTC.

The rearrangement links TRBV4-1 to TRBJ1-1; D is unclear. The V end lost 4 bases, the J end lost 0 bases, and 15 bases lay between the germline ends. The CDR3 is 16 amino acids. CDR1 and CDR2 from the germline V gene are MGHRA and YSYEKL. The CDR3 DNA reads as TGCGCCAGCAGCCGCTCAGGTTCCGTATTGAACACTGAAGCTTTCTTT. Translation gives CASSRSGSVLNTEAFF.

This clonotype was seen a handful of times. The chain recombines TRBV12-3 or TRBV12-4 with TRBJ2-7, with a tentative D call TRBD1 (6 bases). The CDR3 contains 13 residues. Trimming took 7 bases from V and 5 from J, leaving 15 bases between them. DNA of the CDR3: TGTGCCAGCACAAACAACAGGGTTCACGAGCAGTACTTC. It specifies CASTNNRVHEQYF.

This chain's CDR3 is CASSEGAGGADTQYF. The CDR3 DNA is TGTGCCAGCAGTGAAGGAGCGGGAGGTGCAGATACGCAGTATTTT. This sequence joins TRBV2 and TRBJ2-3; 9 bases fit TRBD2. CDR3 size: 15 residues. V gave up 1 base and J gave up 4 bases; unmatched junction bases: 3. Germline assignment: CDR1 SNHLY and CDR2 FYNNEI.

The chain employs TRBV5-1 and TRBJ1-6, with D maybe TRBD1 (5 bases). Trimming took 1 base from V and 7 from J, leaving 9 bases between them. CDR3 length: 14 amino acids. The germline gives CDR1 SGHRS, CDR2 YFSETQ. The CDR3 nucleotides read TGCGCCAGCAGCTTGTCAGGGCGGAATTCACCCCTCCACTTT. It codes for CASSLSGRNSPLHF.

The gene calls are TRBV3-1 and TRBJ1-1; D remains unclear. Germline CDR1 is LGHDT and CDR2 is YNNKEL (reference sequence). This CDR3 spans 15 amino acids. Between the trimmed V and J ends, which lost 1 base and 4 bases, there was a span of 13 bases. This chain's CDR3 is CASSQANLAVTEAFF. CDR3 bases: TGTGCCAGCAGCCAAGCCAACTTGGCGGTCACTGAAGCTTTCTTT. Full variable domain (outside the CDR3, taken from reference TRBV3-1 and TRBJ1-1): DTAVSQTPKYLVTQMGNDKSIKCEQNLGHDTMYWYKQDSKKFLKIMFSYNNKELIINETVPNRFSPKSPDKAHLNLHINSLELGDSAVYFCASSQANLAVTEAFFGQGTRLTVV.

The V gene is TRBV20-1, the J gene TRBJ1-1; 9 bases agree with TRBD1. J was trimmed by 7 bases and V by 5 bases; bases with no gene match: 11. Germline lookup yields CDR1 DFQATT and CDR2 SNEGSKA (reference sequence). This CDR3 is 14 amino acids long. The CDR3 loop is CSADRGRGSYEAFF. In nucleotides, the CDR3 is TGCAGTGCTGACAGGGGGAGGGGGTCCTATGAAGCTTTCTTT.

The chain recombines TRBV12-3 or TRBV12-4 with TRBJ2-1, with D possibly matching TRBD2 (6 bases). The CDR3 loop spans 15 amino acids. V lost 7 bases to trimming and J lost 6 bases, with 19 bases between them. The CDR3: CASTQRDSRTNEQFF. CDR3 DNA sequence: TGTGCCAGCACCCAACGGGACTCACGAACCAATGAGCAGTTCTTC.

This clonotype has more than one count but fewer than ten. The J gene is TRBJ2-7, the V gene TRBV19; no clear D gene. CDR1 LNHDA and CDR2 SQIVND come from the germline V gene (reference sequence). CDR3 size: 14 residues. Trimming cost V 7 bases and J 0 bases, with 13 bases left between them. CDR3 sequence reads: CASNPGWGSYEQYF. The CDR3 DNA sequence: TGTGCCAGTAACCCCGGGTGGGGCTCCTACGAGCAGTACTTC. Looking up the rest from reference TRBV19 and TRBJ2-7 gives the full variable domain: DGGITQSPKYLFRKEGQNVTLSCEQNLNHDAMYWYRQDPGQGLRLIYYSQIVNDFQKGDIAEGYSVSREKKESFPLTVTSAQKNPTAFYLCASNPGWGSYEQYFGPGTRLTVT.

CDR3 DNA sequence: TGTGCCAGTAGTATATTAGGGACAGGGAGCAATCAGCCCCAGCATTTT. It specifies CASSILGTGSNQPQHF. This chain connects TRBV19 to TRBJ1-5, with 9 bases identical to TRBD1. Germline CDR1 reads LNHDA; CDR2 reads SQIVND (reference sequence). This CDR3 comprises 16 residues. Losses at the gene ends were 2 bases for V and 1 base for J; bases not matched to a gene: 3.

As concerns this clonotype: One end of the junction does not line up with germline, which may come from a read error. The chain has TRBV19 and TRBJ2-3; TRBD1 matches 7 bases. The CDR3 is 18 amino acids. Germline CDR1 reads LNHDA; CDR2 reads SQIVND (reference sequence). Written as DNA, the CDR3 is TGTGCCAGTAGTCCGCGACAGGGTCTGGGAGTTTCCACAGATACGCCGTCTTTT. This encodes CASSPRQGLGVSTDTPSF.

This clonotype was observed at least ten times. The J gene is TRBJ1-3, the V gene TRBV7-9, with D hard to call. CDR1 is SEHNR, CDR2 FQNEAQ, per germline (reference sequence). CDR3 length: 14 residues. The V end was cut by 5 bases, the J end by 7 bases, with 15 bases between. CDR3 residues: CASSAHQARNTIYF. In DNA form, the CDR3 reads TGTGCCAGCAGCGCCCATCAGGCACGGAACACCATATATTTT.

On this clonotype itself: One junction end disagrees with the germline gene, perhaps due to a read error. The chain carries TRBV6-1 and TRBJ1-5; the D gene is possibly TRBD1 (6 bases). The germline CDR1 and CDR2 sequences are MNHNS and SASEGT. The CDR3 consists of 13 residues. For the CDR3, the DNA is TGTGCCAGCATGACGCGGGACAATCAGACCCAGCATTTT. Translated: CASMTRDNQTQHF.

This clonotype was found many times. The chain is built from TRBV2 and TRBJ1-5; 9 bases are a match to TRBD1. This CDR3 contains 15 residues. V was clipped by 6 bases and J by 0 bases; unmatched bases: 3. Germline V gene data show CDR1 as SNHLY and CDR2 as FYNNEI. The CDR3 spells CASSADRGSNQPQHF. CDR3 nucleotides: TGTGCCAGCAGCGCGGACAGGGGTAGCAATCAGCCCCAGCATTTT.

The table lists this clonotype with many counts. This chain uses TRBV7-2 with TRBJ1-1; 10 bases align to TRBD1. Germline CDR1 reads SGHTA; CDR2 reads FQGNSA. Unmatched junction bases numbered 2, after V lost 7 bases and J lost 3 bases. This CDR3 is 13 amino acids long. CDR3 sequence reads: CASNDRGHTEAFF. The CDR3 DNA reads TGTGCCAGCAACGACAGGGGGCACACTGAAGCTTTCTTT.

The chain recombines TRBV6-1 with TRBJ2-3; D is perhaps TRBD1 (6 bases). Germline V CDR1 and CDR2: MNHNS, SASEGT. V lost 6 bases, J lost 4 bases, and 8 bases lay in between. The length of the CDR3 is 12 residues. The CDR3 here is CASREGADTQYF. CDR3 nucleotide sequence: TGTGCCAGCAGAGAGGGGGCAGATACGCAGTATTTT.

This clonotype appeared a few times. This chain connects TRBV11-2 to TRBJ2-1; D gene uncertain. From germline, CDR1 is SGHAT and CDR2 FQNNGV. The CDR3 sequence is 12 residues long. V lost 8 bases and J lost 2, with 7 bases in between. The CDR3 DNA follows: TGTGCCAGCGGTGGGGCCTACAATGAGCAGTTCTTC. Residues: CASGGAYNEQFF.

This clonotype was seen ten or more times. V and J are TRBV7-6 and TRBJ2-2; D assignment may be TRBD1 or TRBD2 (5 bases each). V shed 6 bases and J shed 2 bases, with 10 bases lying between them. The CDR3 is made up of 14 amino acids. Germline values: CDR1 SGHVS, CDR2 FNYEAQ. Here the CDR3 DNA reads TGTGCCAGCAGTTCCGGGACCAACACCGGGGAGCTGTTTTTT. Amino acids: CASSSGTNTGELFF.

The CDR3 nucleotides are TGTGCCAGCAGTTACCTGGGACAGGGCGAGGGTTCACCCCTCCACTTT. Its translation is CASSYLGQGEGSPLHF. The chain couples TRBV6-2 or TRBV6-3 to TRBJ1-6; 9 bases are shared with TRBD1. The V gene end was trimmed by 2 bases and the J gene end by 9 bases; junction bases not matched to a gene: 8. The CDR3 length is 16 residues. The germline gives CDR1 MNHEY, CDR2 SVGEGT.

This clonotype was seen a few times. The chain recombines TRBV7-9 with TRBJ2-7; 11 bases align to TRBD2. CDR1 and CDR2 (germline): SEHNR, FQNEAQ (reference sequence). V lost 2 bases, J lost 2 bases, and 5 bases stayed unmatched. This CDR3 is 16 amino acids long. The chain's CDR3 is CASSLLAGGSTYEQYF. For the CDR3, the DNA is TGTGCCAGCAGCTTACTAGCGGGAGGATCCACCTACGAGCAGTACTTC.

The chain recombines TRBV24-1 with TRBJ2-1; D is possibly TRBD1 or TRBD2 (6 bases each). Trimming removed 4 bases from V and 7 bases from J, with 16 bases in between. The germline gives CDR1 KGHDR, CDR2 SFDVKD. The length of the CDR3 is 15 residues. The CDR3 spells CATSDPSQGRNEQFF. The CDR3 nucleotides are TGTGCCACCAGTGACCCGTCCCAGGGGAGGAATGAGCAGTTCTTC.

The V gene is TRBV20-1, the J gene TRBJ2-3; 11 bases are a match to TRBD1. The length of the CDR3 is 15 residues. Per the germline V gene, CDR1 is DFQATT and CDR2 is SNEGSKA (reference sequence). V lost 1 base, J lost 6 bases, and 6 bases stayed unmatched. The CDR3 region is CSARGGTGGYDTQYF. The CDR3 DNA reads TGCAGTGCTAGAGGAGGGACAGGGGGATACGATACGCAGTATTTT.

Only a few counts were recorded for this clonotype. The chain joins TRBV28 to TRBJ2-3, with D maybe TRBD1 (6 bases). The CDR3 loop spans 14 amino acids. The V end was cut by 3 bases, the J end by 11 bases, with 18 bases between. Germline V gene lookup returns CDR1 MDHEN and CDR2 SYDVKM. The CDR3 DNA reads as TGTGCCAGCAGTTTGGGCAGGGGTCCTTCTAGGCAGTATTTT. Its translation: CASSLGRGPSRQYF. The whole variable domain, filled in from reference TRBV28 and TRBJ2-3, reads DVKVTQSSRYLVKRTGEKVFLECVQDMDHENMFWYRQDPGLGLRLIYFSYDVKMKEKGDIPEGYSVSREKKERFSLILESASTNQTSMYLCASSLGRGPSRQYFGPGTRLTVL.